This T cell receptor (beta chain) was profiled in a study of blood T cell repertoires in COVID-19. Libraries were prepared by immunoSEQ multiplex PCR; TCRdb keeps only in-frame clonotypes and omits some of them. The sample includes under 400,000 clones, around 87% of them seen just once. V lost 4 bases to trimming and J lost 7 bases; unmatched junction nucleotides: 4. The CDR3 is made up of 15 amino acids. Germline CDR1 reads MGHDK; CDR2 reads SYGVNS. This receptor was obtained from a man aged 40-50 years in a cohort exposed to, infected with or recovered from COVID-19 (not recorded which). The chain uses TRBV25-1 and TRBJ1-4; 12 nucleotides align to TRBD1. The source material was PBMCs or T cells enriched from blood (not recorded which). The DNA for the CDR3 is TGTGCCAGCAGTGGGGACAGGGGGCGCGGTGAAAAACTGTTTTTT. As protein: CASSGDRGRGEKLFF.